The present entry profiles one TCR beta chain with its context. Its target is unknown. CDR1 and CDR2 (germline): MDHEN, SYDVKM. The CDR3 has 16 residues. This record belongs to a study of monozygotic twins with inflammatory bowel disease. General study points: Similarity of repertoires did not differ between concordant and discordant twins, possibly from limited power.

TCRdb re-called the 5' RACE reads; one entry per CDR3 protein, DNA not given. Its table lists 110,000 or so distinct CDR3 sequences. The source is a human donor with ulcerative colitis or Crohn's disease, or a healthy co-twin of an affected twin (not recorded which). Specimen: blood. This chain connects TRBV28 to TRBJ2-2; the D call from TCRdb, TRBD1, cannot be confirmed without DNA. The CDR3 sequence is CASSLSTGGYTGELFF.